One and the same sample provided the 27 T cell receptor beta chains below, sequenced in a study of T cell repertoires in ileal Crohn's disease. Method: immunoSEQ multiplex PCR; TCRdb's copy keeps in-frame clones and lacks some. The table includes approximately 29,000 clones, roughly 81% detected once. Sequenced: ileal tissue. Receptors were obtained from an adult with Crohn's disease.

This chain connects TRBV10-3 to TRBJ1-1; 7 bases map to TRBD1. CDR3 size: 14 residues. Germline V lookup: CDR1 ENHRY, CDR2 SYGVKD. Unmatched junction bases numbered 7, after V lost 6 bases and J lost 3 bases. Here the CDR3 DNA reads TGTGCCATCAGCCGACAGGGAGAGCACACTGAAGCTTTCTTT. It translates to CAISRQGEHTEAFF.

This sequence joins TRBV5-1 and TRBJ2-7, with 9 bases aligning to TRBD1. The CDR3 extends over 13 amino acids. The germline gives CDR1 SGHRS, CDR2 YFSETQ. V was pared by 3 bases and J by 6 bases, with 4 bases of the junction left unmatched. CDR3: CASSSGQGIEQYF. The CDR3 nucleotides are TGCGCCAGCAGCTCGGGACAGGGAATCGAGCAGTACTTC.

This chain connects TRBV5-4 to TRBJ1-6, with 8 bases lining up with TRBD1. Trimming cost V 0 bases and J 10 bases; bases outside gene matches: 6. The CDR3 runs to 15 residues. Germline V gene lookup returns CDR1 SGHNT and CDR2 YYREEE (reference sequence). CDR3 bases: TGTGCCAGCAGCTTGGAAAGACAGGGGAGGTCACCCCTCCACTTT. Translated, it gives CASSLERQGRSPLHF.

The chain is built from TRBV15 and TRBJ2-5; 7 bases line up with TRBD1. V shed 3 bases and J 2 bases; nucleotides not matched to a gene: 6. Germline CDR1 is LNHNV and CDR2 is YYDKDF (reference sequence). There are 15 residues in the CDR3. CDR3: CATSRGTAPQETQYF. The CDR3 coding sequence is TGTGCCACCAGCAGGGGGACAGCCCCACAAGAGACCCAGTACTTC. Based on the CDR3 plus reference TRBV15 and TRBJ2-5, the full variable domain is DAMVIQNPRYQVTQFGKPVTLSCSQTLNHNVMYWYQQKSSQAPKLLFHYYDKDFNNEADTPDNFQSRRPNTSFCFLDIRSPGLGDTAMYLCATSRGTAPQETQYFGPGTRLLVL.

The gene calls are TRBV5-4 and TRBJ1-1, with TRBD1 matching 7 bases. The germline CDR1 and CDR2 sequences are SGHNT and YYREEE (reference sequence). V trimming: 4 bases; J trimming: 1 base; junction bases outside the gene matches: 7. This CDR3 comprises 15 residues. The CDR3 protein is CASSTKQGTNTEAFF. The CDR3 DNA is TGTGCCAGCAGCACCAAACAGGGGACGAACACTGAAGCTTTCTTT. Combining the CDR3 with reference TRBV5-4 and TRBJ1-1 gives the whole variable domain ETGVTQSPTHLIKTRGQQVTLRCSSQSGHNTVSWYQQALGQGPQFIFQYYREEENGRGNFPPRFSGLQFPNYSSELNVNALELDDSALYLCASSTKQGTNTEAFFGQGTRLTVV.

This sequence joins TRBV5-1 and TRBJ1-2, with 9 nucleotides matching TRBD1. The V segment lost 4 bases and the J segment 5 bases; nucleotides outside the gene matches: 15. Germline CDR1 and CDR2: SGHRS and YFSETQ. This CDR3 has 17 amino acids. The CDR3 here is CASSRPTTGGADYGYTF. The DNA for the CDR3 is TGCGCCAGCAGCCGCCCAACAACAGGGGGCGCGGATTATGGCTACACCTTC.

V and J are TRBV28 and TRBJ2-7, with D possibly matching TRBD1 (7 bases). The germline V and J ends were trimmed by 5 bases and 3 bases, with 17 bases remaining between them. Germline V gene sequence: CDR1 MDHEN, CDR2 SYDVKM. This CDR3 comprises 15 residues. This CDR3 reads CASSQIAGQLYEQYF. The DNA for the CDR3 is TGTGCCAGCAGTCAAATTGCGGGACAGCTCTACGAGCAGTACTTC.

Comment on this clone: Within the sample, other DNA sequences also encode this same CDR3. The rearrangement links TRBV6-6 to TRBJ1-2, with 7 nucleotides matching TRBD1. The V gene end was trimmed by 4 bases and the J gene end by 4 bases; junction bases not matched to a gene: 6. The germline V gene encodes CDR1 MNHNY and CDR2 SVGAGI (reference sequence). This CDR3 is built from 14 residues. The CDR3: CASSSQGVAYGYTF. In nucleotides, the CDR3 is TGTGCCAGCAGTTCGCAGGGGGTTGCCTATGGCTACACCTTC.

The V gene is TRBV4-2, the J gene TRBJ1-1; D is unresolved. V was clipped by 5 bases and J by 0 bases, with 10 bases between them. CDR1 LGHNA and CDR2 YNFKEQ come from the germline V gene. CDR3 length: 14 amino acids. The CDR3 sequence is CASSSPVVNTEAFF. The CDR3 DNA reads TGTGCCAGCAGCTCTCCGGTCGTGAACACTGAAGCTTTCTTT.

The chain links TRBV4-2 to TRBJ1-4; 11 nucleotides line up with TRBD1. Germline trimming cut 5 bases from V and 8 bases from J; bases unmatched to any gene: 7. CDR3 length: 15 amino acids. Germline values: CDR1 LGHNA, CDR2 YNFKEQ. CDR3 coding DNA: TGTGCCAGCAGCGAAGCGGGACAGGGGGGGGAAAAACTGTTTTTT. Its translation is CASSEAGQGGEKLFF.

V and J are TRBV5-4 and TRBJ1-1, with 7 bases fitting TRBD1. Germline CDR1 is SGHNT and CDR2 is YYREEE (reference sequence). J lost 4 bases, V lost 4 bases, and 10 bases had no gene match. This CDR3 contains 15 residues. CDR3 nucleotides: TGTGCCAGCAGCAGCAAGACAGGGCGGGGCACTGAAGCTTTCTTT. Translating gives CASSSKTGRGTEAFF.

The J gene is TRBJ1-2, the V gene TRBV15; 7 bases are shared with TRBD1. V dropped 3 bases and J dropped 4; count of bases not matched to a gene: 5. This CDR3 is 14 amino acids long. CDR1 is LNHNV and CDR2 is YYDKDF in the germline V gene (reference sequence). The CDR3 sequence: CATSRADRAYGYTF. CDR3 nucleotides: TGTGCCACCAGCAGGGCCGACAGGGCCTATGGCTACACCTTC. Variable domain in full (rest from reference TRBV15 and TRBJ1-2): DAMVIQNPRYQVTQFGKPVTLSCSQTLNHNVMYWYQQKSSQAPKLLFHYYDKDFNNEADTPDNFQSRRPNTSFCFLDIRSPGLGDTAMYLCATSRADRAYGYTFGSGTRLTVV.

The CDR3 nucleotides read TGTGCCAGCAGTGCCTCAGGGTGGGCCCAGCATTTT. This sequence encodes CASSASGWAQHF. The rearrangement joins TRBV6-1 to TRBJ1-5; tentative D call: TRBD1 (5 bases). From germline, CDR1 is MNHNS and CDR2 SASEGT. The CDR3 spans 12 residues. The V gene lost 4 bases and the J gene lost 11 bases, with 12 bases spanning the gap.

The CDR3, as DNA: TGCGCCAGCAGCCACCTAGCGGGGGGGGTCTATGAGCAGTTCTTC. Residues: CASSHLAGGVYEQFF. The chain has TRBV5-1 and TRBJ2-1, with 12 bases aligning to TRBD2. The CDR3 runs to 15 residues. After removal of 4 bases from V and 8 bases from J, the junction contained 7 bases not matched to a gene. The germline CDR1 and CDR2 sequences are SGHRS and YFSETQ.

V and J are TRBV27 and TRBJ2-2; D is uncertain. With 7 bases removed from V and 0 bases from J, the gap between germline ends came to 3 bases. The germline V gene encodes CDR1 MNHEY and CDR2 SMNVEV (reference sequence). This CDR3 spans 12 amino acids. This CDR3 is CASNTNTGELFF. The CDR3 nucleotides read TGTGCCAGCAACACGAACACCGGGGAGCTGTTTTTT.

This chain links TRBV11-2 with TRBJ1-4; 7 bases are shared with TRBD1. The CDR3 extends over 17 amino acids. Per germline, CDR1 SGHAT and CDR2 FQNNGV. J gave up 0 bases and V 5 bases, and 9 bases lay outside the gene matches. The chain's CDR3 is CASSGGQFLATNEKLFF. The DNA of the CDR3 is TGTGCCAGCAGCGGGGGACAGTTCCTAGCAACTAATGAAAAACTGTTTTTT.

The genes are TRBV5-1 and TRBJ1-3; no reliable D call. This CDR3 is 13 amino acids long. V was trimmed by 0 bases and J by 8 bases, leaving 9 bases between them. Germline V gene data show CDR1 as SGHRS and CDR2 as YFSETQ. This chain's CDR3 is CASSLGLEDTIYF. The CDR3 nucleotides read TGCGCCAGCAGCTTGGGACTTGAGGACACCATATATTTT.

This chain uses TRBV18 with TRBJ1-2, with 8 bases lining up with TRBD1. Trimming at V came to 6 bases and at J to 0 bases, leaving 6 bases not matched to a gene. Germline lookup yields CDR1 KGHSH and CDR2 LQKENI. This CDR3 has 15 residues. The DNA for the CDR3 is TGTGCCAGCTCCCCAGCGGGACAGGCTAACTATGGCTACACCTTC. Encoded protein: CASSPAGQANYGYTF.

The chain couples TRBV6-5 to TRBJ2-5; D gene ambiguous. Germline V gives CDR1 MNHEY, CDR2 SVGAGI. The ends were cut back, 11 bases at V and 1 base at J, with 14 bases in the middle. This CDR3 is 13 amino acids long. In nucleotides, the CDR3 is TGTGCCGCTAAGAACGAGATCCAAGAGACCCAGTACTTC. It specifies CAAKNEIQETQYF.

The chain uses TRBV19 and TRBJ1-2; D is ambiguous. V was cut by 5 bases and J by 5 bases, with 15 bases left in between. Germline CDR1 LNHDA, CDR2 SQIVND (reference sequence). The CDR3 has 14 amino acids. In DNA, the CDR3 is TGTGCCAGTAGTCCCTACCCCAAGGAGTATGGCTACACCTTC. Protein product: CASSPYPKEYGYTF.

The rearrangement uses TRBV6-5 and TRBJ1-1, with D tentatively TRBD1 (6 bases). Looked up from germline, CDR1 is MNHEY and CDR2 is SVGAGI. Between the trimmed V and J ends, which lost 0 bases and 4 bases, there was a span of 9 bases. The CDR3 totals 14 residues. CDR3 sequence: CASSYSAGVTEAFF. The CDR3 coding sequence is TGTGCCAGCAGTTACTCGGCAGGGGTCACTGAAGCTTTCTTT.

The rearrangement joins TRBV4-1 to TRBJ2-3; no clear D. CDR3 length equals 15 residues. Germline V CDR1 and CDR2: MGHRA, YSYEKL. With 2 bases removed from V and 4 bases from J, the gap between germline ends came to 13 bases. CDR3 coding DNA: TGCGCCAGCAGCCAACAATTCCTAGTTTCAGATACGCAGTATTTT. It is translated as CASSQQFLVSDTQYF.

V gene TRBV4-2 combines with J gene TRBJ2-3; 9 nucleotides align to TRBD1. J was trimmed by 4 bases and V by 3 bases; bases with no gene match: 8. The CDR3 covers 16 residues. CDR1 is LGHNA, CDR2 YNFKEQ, per germline. The CDR3 sequence: CASSQPGTGRADTQYF. In DNA, the CDR3 is TGTGCCAGCAGCCAGCCGGGGACAGGGAGGGCAGATACGCAGTATTTT.

The J gene is TRBJ1-2, the V gene TRBV30, with 7 bases identical to TRBD1. V was pared by 0 bases and J by 8 bases, with 3 bases of the junction left unmatched. This CDR3 has 12 residues. Germline CDR1 reads GTSNPN; CDR2 reads SVGIG (reference sequence). The CDR3 nucleotides read TGTGCCTGGAGTGTGGGCAGGGGGGGCTACACCTTC. This codes for CAWSVGRGGYTF.

V gene TRBV9 combines with J gene TRBJ1-1, with a possible D match to TRBD1 (5 bases). CDR1 SGDLS and CDR2 YYNGEE come from the germline V gene. The CDR3 has 14 amino acids. V lost 2 bases and J lost 0, with 8 bases in between. The DNA for the CDR3 is TGTGCCAGCAGCGTGGCAGGGATGAACACTGAAGCTTTCTTT. Protein product: CASSVAGMNTEAFF.

The CDR3 DNA reads as TGTGCCAGCAGCTCCCTAGCGGGGGAAGATACGCAGTATTTT. This sequence encodes CASSSLAGEDTQYF. The chain couples TRBV7-9 to TRBJ2-3; 10 bases fit TRBD2. Germline V CDR1 and CDR2: SEHNR, FQNEAQ (reference sequence). The CDR3 sequence is 14 residues long. V dropped 4 bases and J dropped 5; count of bases not matched to a gene: 3.

The chain uses TRBV27 and TRBJ2-5; TRBD2 agrees at 7 bases. This CDR3 has 14 amino acids. V lost 6 bases and J lost 4; bases outside the gene matches: 8. CDR1 and CDR2 from the germline V gene are MNHEY and SMNVEV (reference sequence). The CDR3: CASSTEAGIETQYF. The DNA for the CDR3 is TGTGCCAGCAGCACCGAAGCGGGGATAGAGACCCAGTACTTC.